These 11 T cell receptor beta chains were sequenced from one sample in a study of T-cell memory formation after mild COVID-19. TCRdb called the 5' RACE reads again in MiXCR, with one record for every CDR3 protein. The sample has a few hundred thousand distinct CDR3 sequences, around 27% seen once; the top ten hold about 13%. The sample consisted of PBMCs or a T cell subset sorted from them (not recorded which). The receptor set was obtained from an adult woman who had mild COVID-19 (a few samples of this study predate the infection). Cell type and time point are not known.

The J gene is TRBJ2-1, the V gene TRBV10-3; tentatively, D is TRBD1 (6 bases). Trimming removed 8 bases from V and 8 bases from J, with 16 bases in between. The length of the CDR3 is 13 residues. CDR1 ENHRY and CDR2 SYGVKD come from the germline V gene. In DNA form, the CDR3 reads TGTGCCATCTCTGAAATCCAGGGGTATGAGCAGTTCTTC. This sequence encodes CAISEIQGYEQFF.

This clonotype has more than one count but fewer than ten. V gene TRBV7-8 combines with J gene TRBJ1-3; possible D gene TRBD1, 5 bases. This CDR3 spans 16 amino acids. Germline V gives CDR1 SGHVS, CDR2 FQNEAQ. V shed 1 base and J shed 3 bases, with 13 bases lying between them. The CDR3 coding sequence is TGTGCCAGCAGCTTAGTGGGGCGGGCAGTTGGAAACACCATATATTTT. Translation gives CASSLVGRAVGNTIYF.

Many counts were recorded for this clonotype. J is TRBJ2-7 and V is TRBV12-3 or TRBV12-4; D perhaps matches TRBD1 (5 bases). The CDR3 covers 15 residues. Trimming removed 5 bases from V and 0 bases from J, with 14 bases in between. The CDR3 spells CASSAGAVLSYEQYF. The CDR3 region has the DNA TGTGCCAGCAGTGCTGGGGCGGTGCTCTCCTACGAGCAGTACTTC.

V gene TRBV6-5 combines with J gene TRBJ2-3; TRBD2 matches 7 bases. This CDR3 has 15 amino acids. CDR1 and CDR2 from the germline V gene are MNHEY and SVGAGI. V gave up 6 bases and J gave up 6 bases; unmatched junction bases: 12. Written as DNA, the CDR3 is TGTGCCAGCAGCCCGCGAGGGCGGGAGTGGGATACGCAGTATTTT. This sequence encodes CASSPRGREWDTQYF.

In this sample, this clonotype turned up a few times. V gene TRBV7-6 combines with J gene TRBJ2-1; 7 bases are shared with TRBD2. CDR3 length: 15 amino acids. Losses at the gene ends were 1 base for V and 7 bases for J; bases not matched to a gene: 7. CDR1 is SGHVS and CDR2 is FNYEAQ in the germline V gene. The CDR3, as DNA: TGTGCCAGCAGCTTAGAGGCGAGCGGGGTTAATGAGCAGTTCTTC. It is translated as CASSLEASGVNEQFF.

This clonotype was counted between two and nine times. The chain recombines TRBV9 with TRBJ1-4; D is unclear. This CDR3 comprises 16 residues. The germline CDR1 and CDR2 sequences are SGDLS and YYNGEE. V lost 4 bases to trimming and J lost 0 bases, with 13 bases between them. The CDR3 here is CASSHRHSATNEKLFF. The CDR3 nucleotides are TGTGCCAGCAGCCATCGACATTCTGCAACTAATGAAAAACTGTTTTTT.

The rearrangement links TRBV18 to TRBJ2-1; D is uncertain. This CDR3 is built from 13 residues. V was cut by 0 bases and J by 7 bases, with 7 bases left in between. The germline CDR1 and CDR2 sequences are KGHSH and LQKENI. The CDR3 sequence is CASSPPLGNEQFF. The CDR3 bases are TGTGCCAGCTCACCACCGCTAGGTAATGAGCAGTTCTTC.

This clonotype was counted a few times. The CDR3 DNA sequence: TGCGCCAGTAGAAGGAGCGGGGGGCCTCCCGAGACCCAGTACTTC. This gives the protein CASRRSGGPPETQYF. This chain links TRBV5-1 with TRBJ2-5; TRBD2 aligns across 9 bases. The length of the CDR3 is 15 residues. J gave up 5 bases and V 8 bases, and 13 bases lay outside the gene matches. The germline gives CDR1 SGHRS, CDR2 YFSETQ.

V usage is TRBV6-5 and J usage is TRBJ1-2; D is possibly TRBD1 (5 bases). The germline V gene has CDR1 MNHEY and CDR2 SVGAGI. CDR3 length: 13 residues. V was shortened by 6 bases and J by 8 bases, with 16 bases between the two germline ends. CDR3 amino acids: CASSPYRRGGYTF. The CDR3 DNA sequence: TGTGCCAGCAGCCCATACAGGAGGGGCGGCTACACCTTC.

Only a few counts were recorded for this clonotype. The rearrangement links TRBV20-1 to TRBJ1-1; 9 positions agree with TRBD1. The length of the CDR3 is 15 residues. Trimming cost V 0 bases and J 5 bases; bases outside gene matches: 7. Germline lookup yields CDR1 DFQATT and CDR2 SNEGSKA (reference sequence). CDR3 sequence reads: CSARDPQGASTEAFF. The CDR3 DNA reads TGCAGTGCTAGAGATCCACAGGGGGCGAGTACTGAAGCTTTCTTT.

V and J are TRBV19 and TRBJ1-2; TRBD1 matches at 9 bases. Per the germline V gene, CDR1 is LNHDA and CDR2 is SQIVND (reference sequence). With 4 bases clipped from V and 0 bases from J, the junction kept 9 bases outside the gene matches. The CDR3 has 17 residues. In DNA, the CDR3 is TGTGCCAGTAGTACGTCGTGGACAGGGGCCGCTAACTATGGCTACACCTTC. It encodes CASSTSWTGAANYGYTF.